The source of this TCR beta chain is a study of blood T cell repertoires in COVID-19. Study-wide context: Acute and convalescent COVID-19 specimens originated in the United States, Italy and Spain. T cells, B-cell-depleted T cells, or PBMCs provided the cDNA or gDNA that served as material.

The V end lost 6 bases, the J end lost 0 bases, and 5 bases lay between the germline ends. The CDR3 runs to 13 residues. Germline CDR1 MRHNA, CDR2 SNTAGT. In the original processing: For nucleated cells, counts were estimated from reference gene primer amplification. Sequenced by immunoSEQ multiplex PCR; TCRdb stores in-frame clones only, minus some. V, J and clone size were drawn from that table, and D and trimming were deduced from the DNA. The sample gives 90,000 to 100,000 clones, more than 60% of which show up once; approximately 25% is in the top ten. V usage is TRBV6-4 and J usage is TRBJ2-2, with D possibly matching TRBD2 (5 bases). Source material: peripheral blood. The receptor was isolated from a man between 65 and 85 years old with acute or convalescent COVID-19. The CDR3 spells CASSGTNTGELFF. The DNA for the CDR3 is TGTGCCAGCAGCGGGACGAACACCGGGGAGCTGTTTTTT.